The 4 T cell receptor beta chains presented below share a single source sample, sequenced in a study of blood T cell repertoires in COVID-19 (dated by TCRdb to 2019 to 2021). Libraries were prepared through the immunoSEQ multiplex PCR assay. The source is immuneACCESS, and TCRdb retained only in-frame sequences with V and J called. Part of the clones is not carried over; for the studies checked, unresolved V genes explain less than half of this, and the remainder is unexplained. In this sample the table shows 300,000 to 400,000 clones, roughly 88% of which occur a single time. The biggest ten clones account for under 6% of the sample. Sequenced: PBMCs or T cells enriched from blood (not recorded which). The receptor set was obtained from a man aged 25-40 years who had recovered from COVID-19.

The rearrangement links TRBV5-1 to TRBJ1-4, with 8 nucleotides matching TRBD1. V was clipped by 7 bases and J by 8 bases; unmatched bases: 13. Germline CDR1 reads SGHRS; CDR2 reads YFSETQ. The CDR3 has 15 amino acids. CDR3 nucleotides: TGCGCCAGCTCACTTCAGCCAGGGGGCGAAGAAAAACTGTTTTTT. Protein: CASSLQPGGEEKLFF. The full variable domain, completed using reference TRBV5-1 and TRBJ1-4, is KAGVTQTPRYLIKTRGQQVTLSCSPISGHRSVSWYQQTPGQGLQFLFEYFSETQRNKGNFPGRFSGRQFSNSRSEMNVSTLELGDSALYLCASSLQPGGEEKLFFGSGTQLSVL.

This clone was detected only a few times. J is TRBJ2-1 and V is TRBV9; D gene ambiguous. The V gene lost 0 bases and the J gene lost 0 bases, with 4 bases spanning the gap. The CDR3 consists of 14 residues. Germline CDR1 SGDLS, CDR2 YYNGEE. The CDR3 loop reads CASSVELSYNEQFF. In nucleotides, the CDR3 is TGTGCCAGCAGCGTAGAACTCTCCTACAATGAGCAGTTCTTC.

The chain joins TRBV3-1 (or the pseudogene TRBV3-2) to TRBJ1-5, with D hard to call. The ends were cut back, 2 bases at V and 7 bases at J, with 9 bases in the middle. This CDR3 is 13 amino acids long. Germline loops: CDR1 LGHDT, CDR2 YNNKEL (reference sequence). The CDR3 DNA follows: TGTGCCAGCAGCCAAACAGCGGGGCAGCCCCAGCATTTT. Amino acids: CASSQTAGQPQHF.

Ten or more counts support this clone. The V call is TRBV12-3 or TRBV12-4, the J call TRBJ2-7, with D perhaps TRBD2 (6 bases). Trimming removed 1 base at V and 6 bases at J, with 10 bases between. The CDR3 length is 13 residues. The CDR3 region is CASSLVSGAEQYF. Here the CDR3 DNA reads TGTGCCAGCAGTTTAGTATCGGGAGCCGAGCAGTACTTC.